A single TCR beta chain is shown here with its context. As yet, its antigen is unknown. These data belong to a study of spatial heterogeneity in lung cancer. The wider study: In cases with available follow-up PBMC samples, these were sequenced at a median of approximately 2 years after resection. Alpha-chain sequences were consistently detected less often than beta-chain sequences. Raw reads contained each unique TCR and UMI combination more than ten times on average. Study-wide results and caveats: Follow-up blood showed ubiquitous expanded tumor TCRs less than blood at resection did.

The germline V gene has CDR1 SGHTA and CDR2 FQGNSA. This CDR3 is 14 amino acids long. Between the trimmed V and J ends, which lost 1 base and 9 bases, there was a span of 13 bases. One entry per CDR3 protein, called by TCRdb with MiXCR from the 5' RACE reads. The table lists about 120,000 distinct CDR3 sequences, roughly an eighth of them singletons, with around a sixth in the top ten. The time point denotes: blood at routine non-recurrence follow-up after resection. Material for sequencing was whole RNA from tumor, nontumor lung or frozen PBMC, left unsorted. This specimen was PBMCs, taken at follow-up. The genes are TRBV7-2 and TRBJ2-4, with D possibly being TRBD2 (6 bases). The TCR originated in a male donor with early-stage non-small cell lung cancer. CDR3 coding DNA: TGTGCCAGCAGCTTAGAGCCTAGCGTAAGCATTCAGTACTTC. Amino acid sequence: CASSLEPSVSIQYF.